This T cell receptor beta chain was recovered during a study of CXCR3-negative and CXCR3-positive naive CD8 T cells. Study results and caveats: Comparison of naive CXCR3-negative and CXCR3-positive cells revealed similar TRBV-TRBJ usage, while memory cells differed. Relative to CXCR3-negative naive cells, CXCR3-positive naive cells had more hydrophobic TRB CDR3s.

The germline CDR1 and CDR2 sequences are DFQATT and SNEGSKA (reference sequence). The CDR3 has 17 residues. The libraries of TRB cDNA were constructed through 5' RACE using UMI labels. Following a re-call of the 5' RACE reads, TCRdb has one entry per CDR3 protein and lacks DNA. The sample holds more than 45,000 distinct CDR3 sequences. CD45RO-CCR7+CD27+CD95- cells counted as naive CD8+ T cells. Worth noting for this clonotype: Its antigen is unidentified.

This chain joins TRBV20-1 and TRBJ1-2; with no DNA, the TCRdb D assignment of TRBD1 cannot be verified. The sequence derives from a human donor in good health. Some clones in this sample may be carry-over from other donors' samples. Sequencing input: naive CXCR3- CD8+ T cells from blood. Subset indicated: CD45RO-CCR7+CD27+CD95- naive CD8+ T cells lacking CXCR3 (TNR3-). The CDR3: CSAQRTGDRTQKDGYTF.